This TCR beta chain comes out of a study of T cell repertoires in cytomegalovirus infection. About the research overall: HLA-B-restricted CMV epitopes that are well studied, plus recently identified HLA-C-restricted ones, were used by the study. Study-wide results and limits: HLA-C-restricted CMV-specific TCR beta clonotypes prevailed in the ex vivo response.

Notes on this clonotype: Its antigen remains unidentified.

TCRdb itself ran the reads through MiXCR, one entry per CDR3 protein. This table has about 770,000 distinct CDR3 sequences, just under 30% appearing once. The length of the CDR3 is 16 residues. Germline lookup yields CDR1 SGDLS and CDR2 YYNGEE. Unmatched junction bases numbered 8, after V lost 1 base and J lost 5 bases. V and J are TRBV9 and TRBJ2-5, with 10 bases fitting TRBD2. The sample here was cultured CD8+ T cells from PBMCs, taken from culture after CMV antigen stimulation. The sequence was obtained from a human donor in good health (CMV status not recorded). Some clones in this sample may be carry-over from other donors' samples. The CDR3 protein is CASSVSSGGALETQYF. The CDR3 nucleotides are TGTGCCAGCAGCGTAAGCAGCGGGGGGGCCCTGGAGACCCAGTACTTC.